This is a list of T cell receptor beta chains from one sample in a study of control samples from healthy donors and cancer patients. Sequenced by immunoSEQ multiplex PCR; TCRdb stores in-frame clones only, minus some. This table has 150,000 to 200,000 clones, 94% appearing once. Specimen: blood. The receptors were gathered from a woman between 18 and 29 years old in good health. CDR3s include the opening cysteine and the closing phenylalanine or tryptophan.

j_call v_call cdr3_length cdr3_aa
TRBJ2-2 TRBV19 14 CASSIDERTGELFF
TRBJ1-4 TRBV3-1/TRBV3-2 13 CASSRGRYEKLFF
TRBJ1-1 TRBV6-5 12 CASSRTGTEAFF
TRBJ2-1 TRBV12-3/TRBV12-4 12 CASSLQVLEQFF
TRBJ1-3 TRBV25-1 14 CASSEWAGGNTIYF
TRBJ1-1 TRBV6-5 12 CASSRGNTEAFF
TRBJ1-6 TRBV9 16 CASSRTGSSYNSPLHF
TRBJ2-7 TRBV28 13 CASYREDRGEQYF
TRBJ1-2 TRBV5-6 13 CASSYDPDYGYTF
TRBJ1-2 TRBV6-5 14 CASSFEIGRVGYTF
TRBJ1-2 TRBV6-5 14 CASSYFPDSYGYTF
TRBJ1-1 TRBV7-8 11 CASSPGGLYHF
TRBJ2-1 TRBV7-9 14 CASSLPGPVNEQFF
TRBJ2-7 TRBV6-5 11 CASSRGYEQYF
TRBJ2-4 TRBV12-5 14 CASGLDPLENIQYF
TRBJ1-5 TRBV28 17 CASRIRGQPYSNQPQHF
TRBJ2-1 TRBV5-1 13 CASSMGTSNEQFF
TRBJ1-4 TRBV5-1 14 CASSLLDQREKLFF
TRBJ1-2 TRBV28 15 CASREPGQSYYGYTF
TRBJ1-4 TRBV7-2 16 CASSTYFGQGNEKLFF
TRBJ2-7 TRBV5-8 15 CASSGTGVFTYEQYF
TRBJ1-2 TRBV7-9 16 CASSLAEGLAAAGYTF
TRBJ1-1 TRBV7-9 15 CASSTSGTRVAEAFF
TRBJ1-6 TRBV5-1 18 CASSPQTGGGFGNSPLHF
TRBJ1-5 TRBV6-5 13 CASRGQWNQPQHF
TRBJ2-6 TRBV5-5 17 CASSAPSGFSGANVLTF
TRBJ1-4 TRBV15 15 CATSTDRARNEKLFF
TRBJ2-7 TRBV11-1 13 CASSYTASYEQYF
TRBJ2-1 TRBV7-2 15 CASSLITGDYNEQFF
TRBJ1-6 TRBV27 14 CASSIRDGVTPLHF
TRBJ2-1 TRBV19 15 CASSDAPGSYNEQFF
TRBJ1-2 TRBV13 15 CASSGGRDSDYGYTF
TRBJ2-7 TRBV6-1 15 CASSEEGLATYEQYF
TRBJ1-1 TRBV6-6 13 CASAIGRDTEAFF
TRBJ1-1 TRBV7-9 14 CASSLGGGKREAFF
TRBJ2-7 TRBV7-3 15 CASSLSSGQSYEQYF
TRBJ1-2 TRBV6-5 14 CASSNGGEGYGYTF
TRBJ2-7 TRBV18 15 CASSPFGTPRDEQYF
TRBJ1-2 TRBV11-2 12 CASSLEGRSYTF
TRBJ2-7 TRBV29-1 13 CSATGSSLYEQYF
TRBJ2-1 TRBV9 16 CASSVEALAVYNEQFF
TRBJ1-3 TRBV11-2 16 CASSFGGLASGNTIYF
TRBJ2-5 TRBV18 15 CASSPSWGRGKTQYF
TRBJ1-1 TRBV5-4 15 CASSAGTGLNTEAFF
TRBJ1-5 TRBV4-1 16 CASSQTTVYSNQPQHF
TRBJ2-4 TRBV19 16 CASSQPVTSGGNIQYF
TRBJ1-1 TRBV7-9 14 CASSLATGDTEAFF
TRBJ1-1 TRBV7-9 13 CASSPLRGTEAFF
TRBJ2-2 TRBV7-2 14 CASSGQGYTGELFF
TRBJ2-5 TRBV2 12 CASTGGPGTQYF
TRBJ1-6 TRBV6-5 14 CASSPIFGDSPLHF
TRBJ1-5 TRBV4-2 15 CASSQDLPGGGPQHF
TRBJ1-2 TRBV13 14 CASSFGQGANGYTF
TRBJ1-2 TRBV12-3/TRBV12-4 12 CASSFSDYGYTF
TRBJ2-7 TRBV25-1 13 CASSLTASGEQYF
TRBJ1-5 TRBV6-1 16 CASSVYKGAGNQPQHF
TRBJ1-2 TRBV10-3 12 CAISDRPYGYTF
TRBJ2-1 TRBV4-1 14 CASRVAGVWNEQFF